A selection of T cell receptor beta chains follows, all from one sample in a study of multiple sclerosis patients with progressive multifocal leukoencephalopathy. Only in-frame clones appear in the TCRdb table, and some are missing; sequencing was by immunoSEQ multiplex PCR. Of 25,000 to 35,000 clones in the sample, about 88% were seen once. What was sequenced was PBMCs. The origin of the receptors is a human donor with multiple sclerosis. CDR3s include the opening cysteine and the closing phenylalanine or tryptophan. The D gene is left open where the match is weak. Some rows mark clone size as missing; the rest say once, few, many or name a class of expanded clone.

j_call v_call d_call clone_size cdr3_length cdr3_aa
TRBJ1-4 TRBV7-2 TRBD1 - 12 CASSPDRQKLFF
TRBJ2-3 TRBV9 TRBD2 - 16 CASSVSSGGAADTQYF
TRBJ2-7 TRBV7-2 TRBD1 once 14 CASSPQGQNYEQYF
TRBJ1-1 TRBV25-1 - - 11 CASSLSGGAFF
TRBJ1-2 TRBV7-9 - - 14 CASSPPTANYGYTF
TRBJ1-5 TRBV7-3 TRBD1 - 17 CASSLTRGQEPNQPQHF
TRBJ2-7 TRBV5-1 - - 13 CASSPRASYEQYF
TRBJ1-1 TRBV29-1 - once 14 CSVPRSTGNTEAFF
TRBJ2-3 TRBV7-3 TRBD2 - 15 CASSPGLARTDTQYF
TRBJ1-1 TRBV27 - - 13 CASSPQVNTEAFF
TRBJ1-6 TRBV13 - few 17 CASSLGPRSSYNSPLHF
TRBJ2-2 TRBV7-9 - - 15 CASSLGRGGTGELFF
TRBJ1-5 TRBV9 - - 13 CASSVMENQPQHF
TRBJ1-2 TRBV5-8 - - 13 CASSPTSNYGYTF
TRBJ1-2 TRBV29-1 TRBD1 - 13 CSVGSRDSNGYTF